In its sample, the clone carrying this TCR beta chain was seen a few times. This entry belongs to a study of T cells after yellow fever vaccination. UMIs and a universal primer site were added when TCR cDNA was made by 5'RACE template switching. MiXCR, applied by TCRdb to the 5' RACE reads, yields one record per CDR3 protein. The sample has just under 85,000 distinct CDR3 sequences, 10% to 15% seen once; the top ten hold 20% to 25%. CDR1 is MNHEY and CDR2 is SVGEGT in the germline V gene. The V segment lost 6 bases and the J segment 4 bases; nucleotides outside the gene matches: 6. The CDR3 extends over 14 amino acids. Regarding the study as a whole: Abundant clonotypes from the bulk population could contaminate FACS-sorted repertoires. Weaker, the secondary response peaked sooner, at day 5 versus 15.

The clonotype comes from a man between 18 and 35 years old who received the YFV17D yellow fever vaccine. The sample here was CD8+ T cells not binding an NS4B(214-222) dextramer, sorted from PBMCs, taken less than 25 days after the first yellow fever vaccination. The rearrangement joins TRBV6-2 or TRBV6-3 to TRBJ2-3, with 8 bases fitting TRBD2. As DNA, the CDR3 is TGTGCCAGCAGATTAAGCGGGGGAGCAGATACGCAGTATTTT. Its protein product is CASRLSGGADTQYF.